Presented here are 14 T cell receptor beta chains from one specimen sequenced in a study of OX40 agonist ivuxolimab in advanced cancers. The method was immunoSEQ multiplex PCR; TCRdb's version includes in-frame clones alone and lacks a portion of them. This table has more than 45,000 clones, approximately 79% appearing once. The material sequenced was CD4+ or CD8+ T cells sorted from blood, taken in a trial of the OX40 agonist ivuxolimab. All receptors come from an adult with an advanced solid tumor such as melanoma, head and neck, liver or kidney cancer.

The V call is TRBV27, the J call TRBJ2-1, with a weak D call TRBD2 (5 bases). The CDR3 totals 13 residues. Germline-derived CDR1 and CDR2 are MNHEY and SMNVEV (reference sequence). The V end was cut by 6 bases, the J end by 0 bases, with 6 bases between. Here the CDR3 DNA reads TGTGCCAGCAGGGGGAGCTCCTACAATGAGCAGTTCTTC. It translates to CASRGSSYNEQFF.

Comments on this clone: A read error may produce the germline difference seen at one junction end. The chain joins TRBV4-2 to TRBJ1-2, with a weak D call TRBD1 (6 bases). Germline CDR1 reads LGHNA; CDR2 reads YNFKEQ. This CDR3 contains 13 residues. The CDR3 region is CASSQEHDRPTPF. Written as DNA, the CDR3 is TGTGCCAGCAGCCAAGAACACGACAGGCCTACCCCCTTC.

The V gene is TRBV9, the J gene TRBJ2-2; D not certain. Trimming took 4 bases from V and 1 from J, leaving 11 bases between them. Germline CDR1 SGDLS, CDR2 YYNGEE. The CDR3 spans 15 residues. CDR3 coding DNA: TGTGCCAGCAGCAATCTACAGAGGAACACCGGGGAGCTGTTTTTT. Its protein is CASSNLQRNTGELFF.

The genes are TRBV11-3 and TRBJ2-7; the match to TRBD2 covers 7 bases. The V and J ends lost 0 bases and 5 bases, in that order; junction bases with no gene match: 4. The CDR3 is 14 amino acids. Germline V gene sequence: CDR1 SGHNT, CDR2 YENEEA. The CDR3 region has the DNA TGTGCCAGCAGCTTAGATCGGGGGGTCCACGAGCAGTACTTC. As protein: CASSLDRGVHEQYF.

The chain employs TRBV11-3 and TRBJ1-1; 7 bases fit TRBD1. The J segment lost 6 bases and the V segment lost 1 base, leaving 8 bases of the junction unmatched. Germline assignment: CDR1 SGHNT and CDR2 YENEEA. This CDR3 spans 15 amino acids. CDR3 in amino acids: CASSLGDSHRAEAFF. The CDR3 region has the DNA TGTGCCAGCAGCTTAGGGGACAGCCACCGCGCTGAAGCTTTCTTT. Drawing the rest from reference TRBV11-3 and TRBJ1-1, the complete variable domain is EAGVVQSPRYKIIEKKQPVAFWCNPISGHNTLYWYLQNLGQGPELLIRYENEEAVDDSQLPKDRFSAERLKGVDSTLKIQPAELGDSAVYLCASSLGDSHRAEAFFGQGTRLTVV.

The chain's CDR3 is CASSSLAGHEQFF. CDR3 bases: TGTGCCAGCAGCTCCCTAGCGGGGCATGAGCAGTTCTTC. The gene calls are TRBV6-5 and TRBJ2-1; 9 nucleotides match TRBD2. CDR3 length equals 13 residues. Germline CDR1 reads MNHEY; CDR2 reads SVGAGI. The V segment lost 6 bases and the J segment 8 bases; nucleotides outside the gene matches: 5.

This clone was seen once. CDR3 sequence reads: CASSQFLGTDTQYF. The CDR3 DNA reads as TGTGCCAGCAGCCAATTCCTAGGCACAGATACGCAGTATTTT. V gene TRBV14 combines with J gene TRBJ2-3, with D unresolved. Trimming removed 2 bases from V and 1 base from J, with 7 bases in between. The CDR3 contains 14 residues. CDR1 and CDR2 (germline): SGHDN, FVKESK.

The rearrangement joins TRBV7-2 to TRBJ2-7; no clear D gene. The CDR3 has 11 amino acids. V was trimmed by 5 bases and J by 2 bases, leaving 4 bases between them. Germline CDR1 reads SGHTA; CDR2 reads FQGNSA. The CDR3 is CASSAPYEQYF. The CDR3 bases are TGTGCCAGCAGCGCGCCCTACGAGCAGTACTTC.

The genes are TRBV15 and TRBJ1-2; 10 bases align to TRBD1. V dropped 10 bases and J dropped 0; count of bases not matched to a gene: 14. Germline CDR1 LNHNV, CDR2 YYDKDF (reference sequence). The CDR3 length is 17 residues. In DNA, the CDR3 is TGTGCCATCCAGTGGCGGACAGGGGGGGAATCTAACTATGGCTACACCTTC. Its translation: CAIQWRTGGESNYGYTF.

V gene TRBV9 combines with J gene TRBJ2-1; 7 nucleotides match TRBD1. Trimming removed 0 bases from V and 6 bases from J; junction bases left unmatched: 12. Germline values: CDR1 SGDLS, CDR2 YYNGEE. The CDR3 has 17 amino acids. This CDR3 reads CASSVEGGGWRSNEQFF. The CDR3 DNA reads as TGTGCCAGCAGCGTAGAAGGGGGCGGGTGGAGGAGCAATGAGCAGTTCTTC.

The table lists this clone with a few counts. V usage is TRBV6-6 and J usage is TRBJ1-3; D unresolved. Per germline, CDR1 MNHNY and CDR2 SVGAGI (reference sequence). The V gene lost 1 base and the J gene lost 0 bases, with 7 bases spanning the gap. The CDR3 contains 15 residues. The CDR3 is CASSYFSSSGNTIYF. The CDR3 nucleotides are TGTGCCAGCAGTTACTTCAGTTCCTCTGGAAACACCATATATTTT.

The chain links TRBV5-5 to TRBJ1-2; D is undetermined. Per the germline V gene, CDR1 is SGHKS and CDR2 is YYEKEE (reference sequence). The CDR3 extends over 13 amino acids. V was pared by 0 bases and J by 3 bases, with 6 bases between. DNA of the CDR3: TGTGCCAGCAGCTTGGCGCCAGACTATGGCTACACCTTC. Encoded protein: CASSLAPDYGYTF.

This rearrangement joins TRBV20-1 to TRBJ1-5; D unclear. V was cut by 3 bases and J by 8 bases, with 5 bases left in between. The CDR3 covers 10 residues. Looked up from germline, CDR1 is DFQATT and CDR2 is SNEGSKA (reference sequence). The DNA for the CDR3 is TGCAGTGCTAGTGGGGAGCCCCAGCATTTT. This sequence encodes CSASGEPQHF.

This clone has just a few counts. The J gene is TRBJ1-1, the V gene TRBV5-1; possibly TRBD1 for D (6 bases). Germline CDR1 is SGHRS and CDR2 is YFSETQ. V lost 5 bases and J lost 3, with 20 bases in between. The CDR3 covers 16 residues. Here the CDR3 reads CASRGKGDWLDTEAFF. The CDR3 DNA is TGCGCCAGCAGGGGGAAGGGGGATTGGTTGGACACTGAAGCTTTCTTT.